This T cell receptor beta chain came from a study of cytomegalovirus exposure and HLA in healthy donors. About this clone: Its antigen is not identified.

The ends were cut back, 0 bases at V and 6 bases at J, with 11 bases in the middle. The length of the CDR3 is 14 residues. CDR1 is SGHAT, CDR2 FQNNGV, per germline. Researchers ran the PCR with 60 Vbeta and 13 Jbeta primers. Profiling relied on immunoSEQ multiplex PCR, and the TCRdb table lists in-frame clones only, not all of them. The data show about 160,000 clones, with roughly 79% seen just once and more than 0.8% held by the top ten. Whole-study results and caveats: Researchers had no immune exposure information except CMV serostatus available. One cluster of highly shared sequence variants probably arose as a sequencing artifact. Most TCR sequences were seen very rarely across donors, but some public TCRs occurred in many. Several of the most significant clusters appeared, in a later analysis, to be linked to common viral pathogens.

The rearrangement links TRBV11-2 to TRBJ2-5, with D perhaps matching TRBD2 (5 bases). Source material: PBMCs. This TCR came from a woman aged 40 to 49 in good health and CMV-seronegative. CDR3 in amino acids: CASSLEVGVQTQYF. The CDR3 coding sequence is TGTGCCAGCAGCTTAGAGGTGGGAGTGCAGACCCAGTACTTC.